A single sample is the source of the 10 T cell receptor beta chains below, sequenced in a study of T cells after yellow fever vaccination (dated by TCRdb to 2018 to 2020). Explained via the paper, the treatment or condition label denotes: live attenuated yellow fever vaccine strain. The library was prepared using 5' RACE. The sequencer was an Illumina NovaSeq 6000. TCRdb itself trimmed the public reads at Q25 with fastp, ran MiXCR and retained productive beta chains. Rows are combined by CDR3 protein, so each entry shows the most common genes and DNA. Here the sample has 250,000 to 400,000 distinct CDR3 sequences; about 4% occur a single time. The leading ten clones occupy approximately 23% of the sample. Sequencing used PBMCs, obtained 5 days after the yellow fever booster vaccination. The receptors shown here come from a man between 18 and 29 years old who received the YFV17D yellow fever vaccine.

This clonotype was observed a handful of times. V is TRBV19 and J is TRBJ1-5; D remains ambiguous. Germline V gene data show CDR1 as LNHDA and CDR2 as SQIVND (reference sequence). V lost 3 bases and J lost 6, with 6 bases in between. This CDR3 has 12 residues. CDR3 nucleotides: TGTGCCAGTAGTATTCGGGGTCAGCCCCAGCATTTT. This gives the protein CASSIRGQPQHF.

This chain uses TRBV12-3 or TRBV12-4 with TRBJ2-5; D is ambiguous. The CDR3 extends over 12 amino acids. V was clipped by 7 bases and J by 5 bases, with 11 bases between them. CDR3 nucleotides: TGTGCCAGCATTAAGGATCGGGAGACCCAGTACTTC. Translated: CASIKDRETQYF.

The chain joins TRBV7-8 to TRBJ2-6, with D perhaps TRBD2 (5 bases). Per the germline V gene, CDR1 is SGHVS and CDR2 is FQNEAQ. The V end lost 5 bases, the J end lost 3 bases, and 14 bases lay between the germline ends. This CDR3 comprises 16 residues. The DNA for the CDR3 is TGTGCCAGCAGCAACATCTGGGAGCTTGGGGCCAACGTCCTGACTTTC. Protein: CASSNIWELGANVLTF.

This clonotype was counted a few times. The chain joins TRBV6-2 or TRBV6-3 to TRBJ2-5; the match to TRBD1 covers 11 bases. Germline CDR1 and CDR2: MNHEY and SVGEGT. The CDR3 runs to 14 residues. V was pared by 5 bases and J by 5 bases, with 4 bases of the junction left unmatched. In DNA, the CDR3 is TGTGCCAGCAGTCGGGACAGGGGGGTTGAGACCCAGTACTTC. This gives the protein CASSRDRGVETQYF.

The J gene is TRBJ1-6, the V gene TRBV19; D call uncertain. V dropped 5 bases and J dropped 7 bases, with 9 bases sitting between them. This CDR3 has 13 amino acids. Germline lookup yields CDR1 LNHDA and CDR2 SQIVND (reference sequence). CDR3 sequence: CASSYWGNSPLHF. CDR3 bases: TGTGCCAGTAGTTACTGGGGAAATTCACCCCTCCACTTT.

This clonotype was seen more than once but under ten times. As DNA, the CDR3 is TGTGCCAGCAGTTATGGCAGGAAGAGCACAGATACGCAGTATTTT. Protein sequence: CASSYGRKSTDTQYF. The chain has TRBV27 and TRBJ2-3; D not certain. Germline V lookup: CDR1 MNHEY, CDR2 SMNVEV (reference sequence). This CDR3 has 15 residues. The V end was cut by 4 bases, the J end by 0 bases, with 11 bases between.

This clonotype appeared many times. One end of the junction varies from germline; a read error may be responsible. The CDR3 DNA follows: TGCGCCAGCAGCCAAGATTGGGGGGCCCAAAAGACCCAGTACTTC. This codes for CASSQDWGAQKTQYF. This chain links TRBV4-3 with TRBJ2-5; TRBD1 or TRBD2 may be the D gene (6 bases each). Germline CDR1 and CDR2: LGHNA and YSLEER. The CDR3 covers 15 residues.

This clonotype has more than one count but fewer than ten. The chain employs TRBV13 and TRBJ2-3; D may be TRBD2 (6 bases). The CDR3 has 14 amino acids. The germline CDR1 and CDR2 sequences are PRHDT and FYEKMQ (reference sequence). The V end was cut by 1 base, the J end by 2 bases, with 7 bases between. Here the CDR3 DNA reads TGTGCCAGCAGCTTAGCTAGCGTCACAGATACGCAGTATTTT. It yields the protein CASSLASVTDTQYF.

The genes are TRBV5-4 and TRBJ2-1, with D possibly matching TRBD1 (6 bases). In germline, CDR1 is SGHNT, CDR2 YYREEE (reference sequence). V dropped 4 bases and J dropped 10 bases, with 15 bases sitting between them. This CDR3 is built from 13 residues. In DNA form, the CDR3 reads TGTGCCAGCAGCGGCGGACAGTTGAGGGAGCAGTTCTTC. It translates to CASSGGQLREQFF.

The V and J genes are TRBV6-5 and TRBJ2-3; D is possibly TRBD1 or TRBD2 (5 bases each). The CDR3 contains 16 residues. V gave up 3 bases and J gave up 2 bases, with 15 bases separating them. Germline lookup yields CDR1 MNHEY and CDR2 SVGAGI. The CDR3 is CASSYSTGTYTDTQYF. Written as DNA, the CDR3 is TGTGCCAGCAGTTATTCCACCGGGACGTACACAGATACGCAGTATTTT.